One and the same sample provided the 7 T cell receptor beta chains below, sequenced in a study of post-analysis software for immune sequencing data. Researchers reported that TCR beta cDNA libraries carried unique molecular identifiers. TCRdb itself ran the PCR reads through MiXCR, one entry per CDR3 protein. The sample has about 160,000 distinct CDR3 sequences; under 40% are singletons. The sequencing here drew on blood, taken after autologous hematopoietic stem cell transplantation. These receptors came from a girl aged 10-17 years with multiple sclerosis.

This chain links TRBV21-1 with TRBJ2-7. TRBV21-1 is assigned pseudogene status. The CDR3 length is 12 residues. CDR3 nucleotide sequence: TGTGCCAGCAGCAAAGCCGCTCGCGAGCAGTACTTC. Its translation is CASSKAAREQYF.

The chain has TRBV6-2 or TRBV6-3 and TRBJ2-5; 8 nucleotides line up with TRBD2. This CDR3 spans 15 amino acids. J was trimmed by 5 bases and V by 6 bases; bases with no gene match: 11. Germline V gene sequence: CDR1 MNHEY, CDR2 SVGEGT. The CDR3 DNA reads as TGTGCCAGCAGCCCAAAGGCGGGAGGCGGGGAGACCCAGTACTTC. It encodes CASSPKAGGGETQYF.

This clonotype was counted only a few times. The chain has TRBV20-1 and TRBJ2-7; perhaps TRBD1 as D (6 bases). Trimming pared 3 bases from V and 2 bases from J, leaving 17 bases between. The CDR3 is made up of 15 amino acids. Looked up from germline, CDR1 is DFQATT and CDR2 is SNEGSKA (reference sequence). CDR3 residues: CSARSLQGITYEQYF. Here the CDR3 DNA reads TGCAGTGCTAGGTCCCTACAGGGAATCACCTACGAGCAGTACTTC.

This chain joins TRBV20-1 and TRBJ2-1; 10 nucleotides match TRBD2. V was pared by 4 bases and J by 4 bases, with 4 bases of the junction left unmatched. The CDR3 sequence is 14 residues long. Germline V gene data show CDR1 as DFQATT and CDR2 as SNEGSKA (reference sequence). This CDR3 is CSATGLADYNEQFF. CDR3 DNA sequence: TGCAGTGCTACCGGACTAGCGGATTACAATGAGCAGTTCTTC.

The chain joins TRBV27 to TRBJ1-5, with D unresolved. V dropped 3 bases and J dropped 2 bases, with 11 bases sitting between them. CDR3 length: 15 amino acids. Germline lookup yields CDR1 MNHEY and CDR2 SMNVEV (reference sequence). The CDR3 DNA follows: TGTGCCAGCAGTTTGGGAGGGAGGGGCAATCAGCCCCAGCATTTT. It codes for CASSLGGRGNQPQHF.

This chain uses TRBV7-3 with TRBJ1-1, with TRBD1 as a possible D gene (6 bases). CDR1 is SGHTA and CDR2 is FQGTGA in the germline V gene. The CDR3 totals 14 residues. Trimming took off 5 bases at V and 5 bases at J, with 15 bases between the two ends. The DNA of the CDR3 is TGTGCCAGCAGCCCAACACGTGGACAGACTGAAGCTTTCTTT. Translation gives CASSPTRGQTEAFF.

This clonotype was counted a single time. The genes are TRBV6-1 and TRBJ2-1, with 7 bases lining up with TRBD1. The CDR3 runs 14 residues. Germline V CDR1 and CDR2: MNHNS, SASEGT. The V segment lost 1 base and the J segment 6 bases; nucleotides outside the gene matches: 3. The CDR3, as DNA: TGTGCCAGCAGTGAAGAGGGGGCCTTCAATGAGCAGTTCTTC. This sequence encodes CASSEEGAFNEQFF.